Below are 27 T cell receptor beta chains sequenced from a single sample in a study of T cells in Graves' hyperthyroidism and ophthalmopathy. Template material for amplifying TCR beta CDR3 regions consisted of RNA transcripts. A set of HTBI primers served as the primers for a first-round RT-PCR of the TCR CDR3. MiXCR was run by TCRdb on the multiplex PCR reads, yielding one entry per CDR3 protein. The table records 800,000 or so distinct CDR3 sequences, about two fifths of them present only once. Material for sequencing was blood. These receptors came from a man between 18 and 35 years old with Graves' hyperthyroidism.

There are many counts of this clonotype. The V and J genes are TRBV15 and TRBJ2-6, with D unclear. CDR3 length: 14 residues. Trimming stripped 0 bases from V and 1 base from J, with 1 base between. CDR1 is LNHNV, CDR2 YYDKDF, per germline (reference sequence). CDR3 bases: TGTGCCACCAGCAGAGATTCTGGGGCCAACGTCCTGACTTTC. Its translation is CATSRDSGANVLTF.

This clonotype was seen at least ten times. V usage is TRBV10-3 and J usage is TRBJ2-7; D is tentatively TRBD1 or TRBD2 (5 bases each). Deletions cut 3 bases from V and 3 bases from J, with 15 bases between. This CDR3 has 15 residues. The germline V gene encodes CDR1 ENHRY and CDR2 SYGVKD. CDR3 protein: CAISDSGTILYEQYF. CDR3 in DNA: TGTGCCATCAGTGATAGTGGGACCATCCTCTACGAGCAGTACTTC.

This clonotype was observed a handful of times. A read error is possible here, since a much larger clone lies one base away. V is TRBV6-6 and J is TRBJ2-7; D is undetermined. Germline V gene data show CDR1 as MNHNY and CDR2 as SVGAGI (reference sequence). Trimming cost V 6 bases and J 2 bases, with 5 bases left between them. This CDR3 is built from 11 residues. The CDR3 nucleotides are TGTGCCAGCAGATACACCTACGAGCAGTACTTC. As protein: CASRYTYEQYF.

This clonotype was detected many times. CDR3 coding DNA: TGTGCCAGTGTGGACGCTTCCTACGAGCAGTACTTC. Its protein is CASVDASYEQYF. This sequence joins TRBV12-3 or TRBV12-4 and TRBJ2-7; D is ambiguous. V was pared by 9 bases and J by 1 base, with 10 bases between. The CDR3 spans 12 residues.

The rearrangement joins TRBV12-5 to TRBJ1-4; D gene unclear. From germline, CDR1 is LGHNT and CDR2 FRNRAP. The CDR3 loop spans 15 amino acids. V was trimmed by 2 bases and J by 4 bases, leaving 11 bases between them. The CDR3 sequence: CASGLNPSYNEKLFF. CDR3 coding DNA: TGTGCTAGTGGTTTGAATCCCAGCTATAATGAAAAACTGTTTTTT.

Concerning this clonotype itself: One end of the junction varies from germline; a read error may be responsible. The gene calls are TRBV7-2 and TRBJ2-7; D is possibly TRBD1 or TRBD2 (6 bases each). Germline CDR1 reads SGHTA; CDR2 reads FQGNSA. CDR3 size: 14 residues. Here the CDR3 reads CASSFGGGGYEQHF. The CDR3, as DNA: TGTGCCAGCAGCTTTGGAGGGGGAGGCTACGAGCAGCACTTC. Variable domain in full (rest from reference TRBV7-2 and TRBJ2-7): GAGVSQSPSNKVTEKGKDVELRCDPISGHTALYWYRQSLGQGLEFLIYFQGNSAPDKSGLPSDRFSAERTGGSVSTLTIQRTQQEDSAVYLCASSFGGGGYEQHFGPGTRLTVT.

This clonotype was recorded at least ten times. The chain couples TRBV5-1 to TRBJ1-1; D is ambiguous. CDR1 and CDR2 (germline): SGHRS, YFSETQ. V lost 2 bases, J lost 1 base, and 9 bases lay in between. The CDR3 has 14 amino acids. The CDR3 DNA reads as TGCGCCAGCAGCTTCCGACTGGAGAACACTGAAGCTTTCTTT. Residues: CASSFRLENTEAFF.

The table lists this clonotype with many counts. The rearrangement uses TRBV9 and TRBJ2-7; 7 positions agree with TRBD2. Germline V gives CDR1 SGDLS, CDR2 YYNGEE. Trimming took 4 bases from V and 3 from J; bases not matched to a gene: 4. This CDR3 contains 13 residues. The CDR3: CASSLGTIYEQYF. CDR3 coding DNA: TGTGCCAGCAGCCTAGGGACTATCTACGAGCAGTACTTC. The whole variable domain, remainder taken from reference TRBV9 and TRBJ2-7, is DSGVTQTPKHLITATGQRVTLRCSPRSGDLSVYWYQQSLDQGLQFLIQYYNGEERAKGNILERFSAQQFPDLHSELNLSSLELGDSALYFCASSLGTIYEQYFGPGTRLTVT.

Worth noting for this clonotype: A read error may explain this, as a much larger clone is one base away. This chain uses TRBV7-9 with TRBJ1-1, with 9 positions matching TRBD1. The CDR3 has 14 residues. Germline trimming cut 10 bases from V and 5 bases from J; bases unmatched to any gene: 11. Germline CDR1 reads SEHNR; CDR2 reads FQNEAQ (reference sequence). CDR3 in DNA: TGTGCCATCCCGGGACAGGGAGTAAAGACTGAAGCTTTCTTT. Encoded protein: CAIPGQGVKTEAFF.

This clonotype was seen more than once but under ten times. The CDR3 DNA sequence: TGCGCCAGCAGCTTGGGGGGGACTAGCGTCTACGAGCAGTACTTC. This encodes CASSLGGTSVYEQYF. The chain combines TRBV5-1 with TRBJ2-7, with 10 nucleotides matching TRBD2. This CDR3 region has 15 residues. V gave up 0 bases and J gave up 3 bases; unmatched junction bases: 3. Germline CDR1 reads SGHRS; CDR2 reads YFSETQ.

As for this clonotype: This may come from a read error, since a much larger clone is one base off. The chain links TRBV10-3 to TRBJ1-2; D is ambiguous. Trimming left V 6 bases short and J 7 bases short, with 12 bases between. Per germline, CDR1 ENHRY and CDR2 SYGVKD. CDR3 length equals 12 residues. The CDR3 coding sequence is TGTGCCATCAGCCTTCCGGGCGGTGGCTACACCTTC. This sequence encodes CAISLPGGGYTF.

To note about this clonotype: This clone may be a read error of a much larger clone one base away. The gene calls are TRBV2 and TRBJ1-1; TRBD1 aligns across 9 bases. V was clipped by 11 bases and J by 3 bases; unmatched bases: 7. The CDR3 extends over 13 amino acids. Germline assignment: CDR1 SNHLY and CDR2 FYNNEI. Written as DNA, the CDR3 is TGTGCCGGCCGGGACAGGGAGGACACTGAAGCTTTCTTT. It specifies CAGRDREDTEAFF.

In regard to this clonotype: At one of its ends the junction is not consistent with the germline gene, which may arise from a read error. The chain employs TRBV9 and TRBJ2-2; D is perhaps TRBD1 (5 bases). The germline CDR1 and CDR2 sequences are SGDLS and YYNGEE. The CDR3 is 14 residues long. The CDR3 loop reads CASRVGVNTGELFF. As DNA, the CDR3 is TGTGCCAGCAGGGTAGGGGTAAACACCGGGGAGCTGTTTTTT. Looking up the rest from reference TRBV9 and TRBJ2-2 gives the full variable domain: DSGVTQTPKHLITATGQRVTLRCSPRSGDLSVYWYQQSLDQGLQFLIQYYNGEERAKGNILERFSAQQFPDLHSELNLSSLELGDSALYFCASRVGVNTGELFFGEGSRLTVL.

In regard to this clonotype: Possible read error: a much larger clone is one base away. The chain carries TRBV29-1 and TRBJ2-7; perhaps TRBD2 as D (5 bases). The CDR3 consists of 13 residues. CDR1 is SQVTM and CDR2 is ANQGSEA in the germline V gene. The CDR3 protein is CSVDSGPGIEQCF. The DNA for the CDR3 is TGCAGCGTTGACTCCGGGCCGGGAATCGAGCAGTGCTTC.

The table lists this clonotype with a few counts. This chain connects TRBV7-2 to TRBJ1-5; possible D gene TRBD1, 5 bases. CDR1 and CDR2 (germline): SGHTA, FQGNSA. The CDR3 runs to 15 residues. V was cut by 1 base and J by 7 bases, with 14 bases left in between. Written as DNA, the CDR3 is TGTGCCAGCAGCTTAGTAGAAGGGGCGAGGCAGCCCCAGCATTTT. Protein product: CASSLVEGARQPQHF. Full variable domain (outside the CDR3, taken from reference TRBV7-2 and TRBJ1-5): GAGVSQSPSNKVTEKGKDVELRCDPISGHTALYWYRQSLGQGLEFLIYFQGNSAPDKSGLPSDRFSAERTGGSVSTLTIQRTQQEDSAVYLCASSLVEGARQPQHFGDGTRLSIL.

The table lists this clonotype with a few counts. CDR3 sequence reads: CASARGYQETQYF. CDR3 sequence (DNA): TGTGCCAGCGCACGGGGGTACCAAGAGACCCAGTACTTC. The chain recombines TRBV19 with TRBJ2-5, with D tentatively TRBD2 (6 bases). In germline, CDR1 is LNHDA, CDR2 SQIVND (reference sequence). The CDR3 contains 13 residues. Deletions cut 9 bases from V and 0 bases from J, with 11 bases between.

This clonotype came up a few times. This chain uses TRBV9 with TRBJ2-5; TRBD1 matches 9 bases. The CDR3 is 15 amino acids. In germline, CDR1 is SGDLS, CDR2 YYNGEE. V shed 3 bases, J shed 5 bases, and the junction held 8 bases outside the gene matches. The CDR3 sequence: CASSAGQGVMETQYF. In DNA, the CDR3 is TGTGCCAGCAGCGCGGGACAGGGAGTTATGGAGACCCAGTACTTC.

This clonotype has at least ten counts. J is TRBJ1-6 and V is TRBV19; D gene ambiguous. Germline V gene data show CDR1 as LNHDA and CDR2 as SQIVND (reference sequence). This CDR3 has 14 residues. The V gene lost 3 bases and the J gene lost 5 bases, with 8 bases spanning the gap. CDR3 coding DNA: TGTGCCAGTAGTATTCAGTTGGATAATTCACCCCTCCACTTT. This encodes CASSIQLDNSPLHF.

The chain couples TRBV2 to TRBJ2-1; 7 nucleotides align to TRBD2. In germline, CDR1 is SNHLY, CDR2 FYNNEI. The CDR3 is made up of 14 amino acids. V lost 4 bases, J lost 7 bases, and 7 bases stayed unmatched. The CDR3 here is CASSGGEGRNEQFF. The CDR3, as DNA: TGTGCCAGCAGTGGTGGGGAGGGTAGGAATGAGCAGTTCTTC.

This clonotype was picked up a small number of times. The chain uses TRBV7-3 and TRBJ1-2; 9 bases line up with TRBD1. V shed 2 bases and J 7 bases; nucleotides not matched to a gene: 8. The germline CDR1 and CDR2 sequences are SGHTA and FQGTGA. The CDR3 is made up of 15 amino acids. CDR3 loop: CASSLSQGALGGYTF. The CDR3, as DNA: TGTGCCAGCAGCTTATCACAGGGGGCTCTTGGTGGCTACACCTTC.

Concerning this clonotype itself: A read error may account for a junction end that differs from germline. The chain has TRBV11-1 and TRBJ2-5; D is undetermined. Germline V gene sequence: CDR1 SGHAT, CDR2 FQDESV (reference sequence). There are 15 residues in the CDR3. DNA for the CDR3: TGTGCCAGCAGCTTATCCCTCTCACCTCAAGAGGCCCAGTACTTC. Translated, it gives CASSLSLSPQEAQYF.

The chain recombines TRBV29-1 with TRBJ2-7; D unclear. V lost 1 base and J lost 9, with 10 bases in between. Germline V gene lookup returns CDR1 SQVTM and CDR2 ANQGSEA. The CDR3 is 11 residues long. The DNA of the CDR3 is TGCAGCGTTGAAGTCCAGGCGGCGCAGTACTTC. Its translation is CSVEVQAAQYF.

This clonotype was detected only a few times. The chain recombines TRBV3-1 with TRBJ1-1, with 10 bases fitting TRBD1. From germline, CDR1 is LGHDT and CDR2 YNNKEL (reference sequence). V lost 3 bases to trimming and J lost 4 bases; unmatched junction nucleotides: 5. The CDR3 has 15 amino acids. The CDR3 here is CASSQRDRGGTEAFF. CDR3 nucleotides: TGTGCCAGCAGCCAGAGGGACAGGGGAGGCACTGAAGCTTTCTTT.

This clonotype showed up just once. Since a much larger clone is just one base distant, this may be a read error. This sequence joins TRBV7-9 and TRBJ1-3; D perhaps matches TRBD1 (5 bases). CDR1 and CDR2 (germline): SEHNR, FQNEAQ (reference sequence). This CDR3 comprises 14 residues. V gave up 5 bases and J gave up 0 bases, with 8 bases separating them. CDR3 residues: CASSDSLSGNTIYF. In DNA form, the CDR3 reads TGTGCCAGCAGCGACAGCCTCTCTGGAAACACCATATATTTT.

Worth noting for this clonotype: The junction differs from germline at one of its ends, possibly a read error. The rearrangement uses TRBV7-9 and TRBJ1-3; no reliable D call. Germline V CDR1 and CDR2: SEHNR, FQNEAQ (reference sequence). CDR3 length equals 16 residues. This CDR3 reads CASSLEGILSGHTIYF. The CDR3 DNA follows: TGTGCCAGCAGCTTAGAAGGCATTCTCTCTGGACACACCATATATTTT.

This clonotype was detected many times. A junction boundary mismatches the germline segment, possibly from a read error. The rearrangement links TRBV25-1 to TRBJ2-7; TRBD2 is a possible D gene (5 bases). This CDR3 region has 11 residues. CDR1 is MGHDK, CDR2 SYGVNS, per germline. CDR3 coding DNA: TGTGCCAGCGGTGAGGGATCCGAGCAGTACTTC. Amino acid sequence: CASGEGSEQYF.

This clonotype showed up many times. V and J are TRBV20-1 and TRBJ1-2; perhaps TRBD1 as D (6 bases). V was cut by 5 bases and J by 7 bases, with 14 bases left in between. Germline V CDR1 and CDR2: DFQATT, SNEGSKA (reference sequence). The CDR3 has 12 amino acids. The chain's CDR3 is CSASLGGAGYTF. The CDR3 DNA reads TGCAGTGCTTCCCTAGGGGGGGCTGGCTACACCTTC.